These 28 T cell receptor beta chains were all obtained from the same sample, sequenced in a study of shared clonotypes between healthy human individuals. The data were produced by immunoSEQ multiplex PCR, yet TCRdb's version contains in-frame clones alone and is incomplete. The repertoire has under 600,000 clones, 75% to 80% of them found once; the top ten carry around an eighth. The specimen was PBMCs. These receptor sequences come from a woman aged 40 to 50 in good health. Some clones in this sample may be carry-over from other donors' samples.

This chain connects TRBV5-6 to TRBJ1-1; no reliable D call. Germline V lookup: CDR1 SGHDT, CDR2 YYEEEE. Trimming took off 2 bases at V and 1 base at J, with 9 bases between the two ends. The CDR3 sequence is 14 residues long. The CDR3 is CASSFSTGNTEAFF. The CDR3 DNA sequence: TGTGCCAGCAGCTTCTCTACGGGGAACACTGAAGCTTTCTTT.

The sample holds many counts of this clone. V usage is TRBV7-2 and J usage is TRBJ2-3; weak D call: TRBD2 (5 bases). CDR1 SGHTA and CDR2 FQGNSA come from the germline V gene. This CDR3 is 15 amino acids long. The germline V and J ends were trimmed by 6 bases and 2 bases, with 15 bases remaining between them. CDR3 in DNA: TGTGCCAGCAGTCGGTCGGCGGGTTTCACAGATACGCAGTATTTT. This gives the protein CASSRSAGFTDTQYF.

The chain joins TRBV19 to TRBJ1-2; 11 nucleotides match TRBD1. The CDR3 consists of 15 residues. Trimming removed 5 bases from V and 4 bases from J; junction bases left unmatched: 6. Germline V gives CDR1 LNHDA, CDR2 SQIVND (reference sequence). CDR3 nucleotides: TGTGCCAGTAGTGCGCCCGGGACAGGGGGCTATGGCTACACCTTC. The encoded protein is CASSAPGTGGYGYTF.

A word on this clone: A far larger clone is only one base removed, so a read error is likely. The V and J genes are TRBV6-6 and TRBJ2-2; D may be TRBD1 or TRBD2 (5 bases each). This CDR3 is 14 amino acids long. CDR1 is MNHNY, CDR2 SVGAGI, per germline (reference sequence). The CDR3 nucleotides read TGTGCCAGCAGGTCAGGGACGGACACCGGGGAGCCGTTTTTT. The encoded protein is CASRSGTDTGEPFF.

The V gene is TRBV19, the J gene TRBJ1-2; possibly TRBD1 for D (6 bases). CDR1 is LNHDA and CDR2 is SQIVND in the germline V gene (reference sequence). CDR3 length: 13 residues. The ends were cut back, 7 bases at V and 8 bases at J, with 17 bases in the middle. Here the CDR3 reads CASTVPGGRGYTF. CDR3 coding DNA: TGTGCCAGTACCGTCCCGGGGGGGCGAGGCTACACCTTC. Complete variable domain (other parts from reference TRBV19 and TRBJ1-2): DGGITQSPKYLFRKEGQNVTLSCEQNLNHDAMYWYRQDPGQGLRLIYYSQIVNDFQKGDIAEGYSVSREKKESFPLTVTSAQKNPTAFYLCASTVPGGRGYTFGSGTRLTVV.

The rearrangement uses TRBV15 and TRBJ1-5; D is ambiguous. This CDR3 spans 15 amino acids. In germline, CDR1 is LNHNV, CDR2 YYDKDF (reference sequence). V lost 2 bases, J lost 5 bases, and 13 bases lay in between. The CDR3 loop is CATSRPESLDQPQHF. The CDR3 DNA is TGTGCCACCAGCAGACCCGAAAGTCTCGATCAGCCCCAGCATTTT.

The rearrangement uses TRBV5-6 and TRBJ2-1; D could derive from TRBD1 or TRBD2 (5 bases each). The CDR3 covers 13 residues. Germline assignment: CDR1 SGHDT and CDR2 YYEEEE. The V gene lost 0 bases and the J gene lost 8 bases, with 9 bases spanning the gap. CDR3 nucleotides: TGTGCCAGCAGCTTGGCAGGGAGCGATGAGCAGTTCTTC. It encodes CASSLAGSDEQFF.

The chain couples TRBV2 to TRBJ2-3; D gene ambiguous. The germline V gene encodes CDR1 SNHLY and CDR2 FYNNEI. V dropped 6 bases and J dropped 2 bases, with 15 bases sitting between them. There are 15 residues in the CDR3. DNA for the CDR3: TGTGCCAGCAGCCGAACCTTCCTGGCCACAGATACGCAGTATTTT. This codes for CASSRTFLATDTQYF.

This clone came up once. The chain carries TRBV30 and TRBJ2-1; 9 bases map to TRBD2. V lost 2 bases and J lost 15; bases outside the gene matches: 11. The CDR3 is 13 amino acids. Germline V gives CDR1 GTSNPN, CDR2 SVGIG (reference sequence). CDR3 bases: TGTGCCTGGAGTCCGGGACTAGCAACAGGGTGGTTCTTC. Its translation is CAWSPGLATGWFF.

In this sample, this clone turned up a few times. CDR3 coding DNA: TGCGCCAGCAGCCTGACTAGCGGGAGGGGAACCTACGAGCAGTACTTC. Protein: CASSLTSGRGTYEQYF. The rearrangement links TRBV5-1 to TRBJ2-7; 14 positions agree with TRBD2. V shed 4 bases, J shed 2 bases, and the junction held 5 bases outside the gene matches. Per the germline V gene, CDR1 is SGHRS and CDR2 is YFSETQ. The CDR3 consists of 16 residues.

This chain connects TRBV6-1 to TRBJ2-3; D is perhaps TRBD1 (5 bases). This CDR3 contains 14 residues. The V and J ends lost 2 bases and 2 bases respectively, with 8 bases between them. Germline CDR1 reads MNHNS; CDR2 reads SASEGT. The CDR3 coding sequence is TGTGCCAGCAGTGAACCAGGGTTCACAGATACGCAGTATTTT. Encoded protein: CASSEPGFTDTQYF.

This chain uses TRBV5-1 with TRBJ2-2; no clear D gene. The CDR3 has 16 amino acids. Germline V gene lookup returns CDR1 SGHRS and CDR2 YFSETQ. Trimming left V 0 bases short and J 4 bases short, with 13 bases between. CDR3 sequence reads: CASSLARGSGTGELFF. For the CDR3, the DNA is TGCGCCAGCAGCTTGGCCCGAGGTTCGGGCACCGGGGAGCTGTTTTTT.

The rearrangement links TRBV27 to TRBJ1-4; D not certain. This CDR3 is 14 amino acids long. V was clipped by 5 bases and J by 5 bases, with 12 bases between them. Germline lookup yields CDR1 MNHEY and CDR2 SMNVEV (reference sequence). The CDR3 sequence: CASSTQIGNEKLFF. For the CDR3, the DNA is TGTGCCAGCAGTACGCAGATCGGGAATGAAAAACTGTTTTTT.

The CDR3 nucleotides read TGTGCCAGCAGCTTTGACAGGGACACTGAAGCTTTCTTT. Translating gives CASSFDRDTEAFF. The gene calls are TRBV11-2 and TRBJ1-1; 7 bases line up with TRBD1. CDR1 is SGHAT and CDR2 is FQNNGV in the germline V gene. V trimming: 3 bases; J trimming: 3 bases; junction bases outside the gene matches: 1. The CDR3 runs 13 residues.

The chain's CDR3 is CASRTSGYTGELFF. The CDR3 DNA follows: TGTGCCAGCAGGACTAGCGGGTACACCGGGGAGCTGTTTTTT. The chain has TRBV6-1 and TRBJ2-2; 10 positions match TRBD2. The CDR3 length is 14 residues. Germline V gene sequence: CDR1 MNHNS, CDR2 SASEGT. J was trimmed by 3 bases and V by 6 bases; bases with no gene match: 1.

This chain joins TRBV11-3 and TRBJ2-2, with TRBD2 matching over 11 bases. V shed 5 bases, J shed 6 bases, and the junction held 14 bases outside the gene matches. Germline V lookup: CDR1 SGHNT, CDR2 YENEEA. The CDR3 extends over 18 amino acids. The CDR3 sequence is CASSRTGVAGGPSGELFF. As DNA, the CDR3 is TGTGCCAGCAGCCGGACGGGAGTAGCGGGAGGGCCCTCCGGGGAGCTGTTTTTT.

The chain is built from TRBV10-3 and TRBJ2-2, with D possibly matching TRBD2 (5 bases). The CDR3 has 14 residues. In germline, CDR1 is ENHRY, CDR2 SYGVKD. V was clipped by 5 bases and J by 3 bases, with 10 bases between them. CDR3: CAISNTRDTGELFF. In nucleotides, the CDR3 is TGTGCCATCAGTAACACTAGAGACACCGGGGAGCTGTTTTTT.

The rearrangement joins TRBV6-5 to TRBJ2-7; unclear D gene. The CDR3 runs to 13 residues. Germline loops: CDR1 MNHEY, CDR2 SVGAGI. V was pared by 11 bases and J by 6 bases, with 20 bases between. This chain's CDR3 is CAAARGRASEQYF. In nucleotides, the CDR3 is TGTGCCGCCGCGCGTGGACGGGCCTCCGAGCAGTACTTC.

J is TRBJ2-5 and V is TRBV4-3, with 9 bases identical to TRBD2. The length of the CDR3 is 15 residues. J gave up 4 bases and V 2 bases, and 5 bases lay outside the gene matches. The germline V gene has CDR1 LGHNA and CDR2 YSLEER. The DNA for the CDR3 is TGCGCCAGCAGCCAATTTAGCGGGAGTAGAGAGACCCAGTACTTC. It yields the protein CASSQFSGSRETQYF.

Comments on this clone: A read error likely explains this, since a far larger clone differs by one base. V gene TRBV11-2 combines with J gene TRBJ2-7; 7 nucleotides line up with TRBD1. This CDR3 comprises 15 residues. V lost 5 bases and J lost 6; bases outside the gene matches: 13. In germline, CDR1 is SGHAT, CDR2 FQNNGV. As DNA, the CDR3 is TGTGCCAGCAGCGACTACAGGGGTAAGGGCTGCGAGCAGTACTTC. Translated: CASSDYRGKGCEQYF.

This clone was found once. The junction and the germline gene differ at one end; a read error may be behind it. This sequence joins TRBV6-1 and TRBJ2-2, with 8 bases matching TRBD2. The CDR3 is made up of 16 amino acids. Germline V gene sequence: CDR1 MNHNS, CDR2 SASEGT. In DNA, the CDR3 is TGTGCCAGCAGTGACGCAGCGGGAGCCGAACACCGGGGAGCTGTTTTT. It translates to CASSDAAGAEHRGAVF.

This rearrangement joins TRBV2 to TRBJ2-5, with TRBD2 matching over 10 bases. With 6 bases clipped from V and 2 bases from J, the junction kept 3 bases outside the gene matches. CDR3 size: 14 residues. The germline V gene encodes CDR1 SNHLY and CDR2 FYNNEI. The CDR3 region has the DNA TGTGCCAGCAGCCCAGCGGGAGGGCAAGAGACCCAGTACTTC. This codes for CASSPAGGQETQYF. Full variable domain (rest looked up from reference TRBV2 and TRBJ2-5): EPEVTQTPSHQVTQMGQEVILRCVPISNHLYFYWYRQILGQKVEFLVSFYNNEISEKSEIFDDQFSVERPDGSNFTLKIRSTKLEDSAMYFCASSPAGGQETQYFGPGTRLLVL.

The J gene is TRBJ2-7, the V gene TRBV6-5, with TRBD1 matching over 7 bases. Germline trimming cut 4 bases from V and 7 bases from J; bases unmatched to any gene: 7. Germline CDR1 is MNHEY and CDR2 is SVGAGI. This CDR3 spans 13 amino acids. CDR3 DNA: TGTGCCAGCAGTTCTACAGGGGATGGGGAGCAGTACTTC. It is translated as CASSSTGDGEQYF.

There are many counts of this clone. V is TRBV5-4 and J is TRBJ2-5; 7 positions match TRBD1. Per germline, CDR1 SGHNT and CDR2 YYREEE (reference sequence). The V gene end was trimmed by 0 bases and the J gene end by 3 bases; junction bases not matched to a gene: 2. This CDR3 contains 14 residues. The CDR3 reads CASSLGDREETQYF. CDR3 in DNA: TGTGCCAGCAGCTTGGGGGACAGAGAAGAGACCCAGTACTTC.

The CDR3 nucleotides read TGTGCCAGCAACCATCTAGCGGGAGAGGCCGGGGAGCTGTTTTTT. This codes for CASNHLAGEAGELFF. The chain recombines TRBV9 with TRBJ2-2; TRBD2 agrees at 10 bases. There are 15 residues in the CDR3. The V gene's germline CDR1 is SGDLS and CDR2 YYNGEE. V dropped 6 bases and J dropped 6; count of bases not matched to a gene: 8.

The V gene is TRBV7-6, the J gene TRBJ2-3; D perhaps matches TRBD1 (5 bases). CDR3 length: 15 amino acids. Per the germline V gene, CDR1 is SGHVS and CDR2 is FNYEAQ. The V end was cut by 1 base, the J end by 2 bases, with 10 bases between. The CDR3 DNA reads TGTGCCAGCAGCTTAGGCAGGGCCCTCACAGATACGCAGTATTTT. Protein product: CASSLGRALTDTQYF. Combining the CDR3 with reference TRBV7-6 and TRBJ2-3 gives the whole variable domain GAGVSQSPRYKVTKRGQDVALRCDPISGHVSLYWYRQALGQGPEFLTYFNYEAQQDKSGLPNDRFSAERPEGSISTLTIQRTEQRDSAMYRCASSLGRALTDTQYFGPGTRLTVL.

CDR3 in amino acids: CASNSGLADYSYNEQFF. The CDR3 DNA reads TGTGCCAGCAACAGTGGATTGGCGGACTACTCCTACAATGAGCAGTTCTTC. V gene TRBV7-3 combines with J gene TRBJ2-1; the D gene is possibly TRBD2 (6 bases). The germline V gene encodes CDR1 SGHTA and CDR2 FQGTGA. V lost 7 bases to trimming and J lost 0 bases, with 19 bases between them. The CDR3 is 17 amino acids.

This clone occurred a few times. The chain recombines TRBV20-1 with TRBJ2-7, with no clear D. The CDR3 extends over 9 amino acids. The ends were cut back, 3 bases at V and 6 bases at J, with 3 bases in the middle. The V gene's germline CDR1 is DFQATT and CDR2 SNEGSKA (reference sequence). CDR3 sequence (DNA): TGCAGTGCTAGGTCCGAGCAGTACTTC. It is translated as CSARSEQYF.